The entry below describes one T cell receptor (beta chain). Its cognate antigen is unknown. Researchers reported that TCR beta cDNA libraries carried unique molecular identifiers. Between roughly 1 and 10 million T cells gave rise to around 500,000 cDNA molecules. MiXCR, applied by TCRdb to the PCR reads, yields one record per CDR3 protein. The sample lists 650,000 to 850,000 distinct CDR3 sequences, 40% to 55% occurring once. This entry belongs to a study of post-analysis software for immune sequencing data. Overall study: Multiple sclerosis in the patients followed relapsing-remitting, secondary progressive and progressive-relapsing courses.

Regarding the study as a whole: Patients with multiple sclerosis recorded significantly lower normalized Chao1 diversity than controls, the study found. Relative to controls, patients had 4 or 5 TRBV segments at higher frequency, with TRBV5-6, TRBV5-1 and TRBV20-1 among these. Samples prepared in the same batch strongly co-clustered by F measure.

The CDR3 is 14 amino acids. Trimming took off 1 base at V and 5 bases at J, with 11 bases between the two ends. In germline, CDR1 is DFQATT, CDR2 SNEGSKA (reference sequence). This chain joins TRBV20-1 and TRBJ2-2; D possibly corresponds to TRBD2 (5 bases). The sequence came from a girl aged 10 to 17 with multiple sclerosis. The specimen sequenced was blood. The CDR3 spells CSARAQLVTGELFF. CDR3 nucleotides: TGCAGTGCTAGAGCCCAACTAGTAACCGGGGAGCTGTTTTTT.